Listed below are T cell receptor beta chains from one sample, sequenced in a study of response to subunit inactivated influenza vaccine. MiXCR was run by TCRdb on the RT-PCR reads, yielding one entry per CDR3 protein. The sample has 550,000 to 650,000 distinct CDR3 sequences, about 10% seen once. The starting material was PBMCs from blood, obtained on the day of vaccination. Source of these receptors: a man aged 45 to 65 who received an inactivated influenza vaccine. CDR3s include the opening cysteine and the closing phenylalanine or tryptophan. D genes are given only for firm matches. Clone size is given for some rows only: seen once, a few or many times, or a class if the clone is expanded.

TRBV4-1	-	TRBJ1-2	many	CASSQDSNYGYTF	TGCGCCAGCAGCCAGGACAGTAACTATGGCTACACCTTC
TRBV7-6	-	TRBJ2-2	-	CASSTGTVAEGELFF	TGTGCCAGCAGCACCGGGACCGTTGCTGAGGGGGAGCTGTTTTTT
TRBV28	-	TRBJ2-5	few	CASSLRVGTETQYF	TGTGCCAGCAGTTTGAGGGTAGGGACAGAGACCCAGTACTTC
TRBV11-2	TRBD1	TRBJ1-2	many	CASSPGQRYGYTF	TGTGCCAGCAGCCCGGGACAGCGCTATGGCTACACCTTC
TRBV4-2	-	TRBJ2-7	few	CASSQDGRQYF	TGTGCCAGCAGCCAAGATGGACGGCAGTACTTC
TRBV7-2	TRBD2	TRBJ2-7	-	CASSLEGGRQGIEQYF	TGTGCCAGCAGCTTAGAGGGAGGGCGGCAGGGAATTGAGCAGTACTTC
TRBV7-9	-	TRBJ2-7	-	CASSSRTAGSYEQYF	TGTGCCAGCAGCTCTCGGACGGCGGGTTCCTACGAGCAGTACTTC
TRBV12-3/TRBV12-4	TRBD2	TRBJ2-1	many	CASSSGLRTYNEQFF	TGTGCCAGCAGTTCGGGACTACGAACCTACAATGAGCAGTTCTTC
TRBV6-2/TRBV6-3	TRBD2	TRBJ2-1	-	CASSYSRLAGSNEQFF	TGTGCCAGCAGTTACTCGAGGCTAGCGGGCAGCAATGAGCAGTTCTTC
TRBV28	TRBD1	TRBJ1-5	few	CASSYERDRGYSNQPQHF	TGTGCCAGCAGCTATGAAAGGGACAGGGGTTATAGCAATCAGCCCCAGCATTTT
TRBV20-1	-	TRBJ1-2	-	CCARDRHLGRTDYGYTF	TGCTGTGCTAGAGATCGCCACCTGGGACGGACTGATTATGGCTACACCTTC
TRBV6-2/TRBV6-3	-	TRBJ2-3	-	CASRPRGRADTQYF	TGTGCCAGCAGGCCGCGGGGTAGGGCAGATACGCAGTATTTT
TRBV4-2	TRBD2	TRBJ2-7	few	CASSTTSGRTSYEQYF	TGTGCCAGCAGCACAACTAGCGGGAGGACCTCCTACGAGCAGTACTTC
TRBV12-3/TRBV12-4	-	TRBJ1-6	few	CASSLVSYNSPLHF	TGTGCCAGCAGTTTAGTCTCCTATAATTCACCCCTCCACTTT
TRBV10-2	TRBD2	TRBJ2-7	few	CASSRLAGGSSYEQYF	TGCGCCAGCAGCAGACTAGCGGGGGGGAGCTCCTACGAGCAGTACTTC
TRBV5-8	TRBD2	TRBJ2-3	-	CASSKGTSGSTDTQYF	TGTGCCAGCAGCAAAGGGACTAGCGGGAGCACAGATACGCAGTATTTT
TRBV29-1	-	TRBJ2-7	-	CSVVLAIPNEQYF	TGCAGCGTTGTATTGGCGATACCAAACGAGCAGTACTTC
TRBV5-6	TRBD2	TRBJ2-7	many	CASSQLAGRSVYEQYF	TGTGCCAGCAGCCAACTAGCCGGGAGGTCGGTCTACGAGCAGTACTTC
TRBV29-1	-	TRBJ2-5	many	CSVGRRGETQYF	TGCAGCGTTGGAAGGAGGGGAGAGACCCAGTACTTC
TRBV4-3	-	TRBJ2-1	-	CASSQAWSSYNEQFF	TGCGCCAGCAGCCAAGCTTGGAGCTCCTACAATGAGCAGTTCTTC
TRBV29-1	TRBD1	TRBJ1-1	few	CSVGQGAGEAFF	TGCAGCGTTGGACAGGGGGCGGGTGAAGCTTTCTTT
TRBV4-3	-	TRBJ2-3	many	CASSQVAGSTQYF	TGCGCCAGCAGCCAAGTGGCGGGTAGCACGCAGTATTTT
TRBV4-3	-	TRBJ2-1	many	CASSQTPSSYNEQFF	TGCGCCAGCAGCCAAACACCGAGCTCCTACAATGAGCAGTTCTTC
TRBV4-3	-	TRBJ2-6	few	CASSQVANVLTF	TGCGCCAGCAGCCAGGTTGCCAACGTCCTGACTTTC
TRBV10-3	TRBD1	TRBJ2-3	-	CAISELKGQGNTQYF	TGTGCCATCAGTGAGTTAAAAGGACAGGGGAATACGCAGTATTTT
TRBV7-2	TRBD2	TRBJ2-3	few	CASALGRERPWTQYF	TGTGCCAGCGCCCTCGGGAGGGAGCGCCCTTGGACGCAGTATTTT
TRBV12-3/TRBV12-4	-	TRBJ2-7	few	CASSLAGAFEQYF	TGTGCCAGCAGTTTGGCGGGCGCGTTTGAGCAGTACTTC
TRBV3-1	-	TRBJ2-1	-	CASSPGWVGGNEQFF	TGTGCCAGCAGCCCAGGTTGGGTTGGGGGCAATGAGCAGTTCTTC
TRBV5-1	TRBD2	TRBJ2-3	-	CASSFASGGLDTQYF	TGCGCCAGCAGCTTCGCTAGCGGGGGTTTAGATACGCAGTATTTT
TRBV30	-	TRBJ2-2	many	CARRYTGELFF	TGTGCCCGAAGGTACACCGGGGAGCTGTTTTTT
TRBV30	-	TRBJ1-5	many	CAWSVGGIRQPQHF	TGTGCCTGGAGTGTCGGAGGGATTCGTCAGCCCCAGCATTTT
TRBV20-1	-	TRBJ2-1	few	CSARGQSYYNEQFF	TGCAGTGCTAGAGGACAATCCTATTACAATGAGCAGTTCTTC
TRBV7-7	TRBD1	TRBJ2-5	few	CASSPGQGAGETQYF	TGTGCTAGCAGCCCCGGACAGGGGGCTGGTGAGACCCAGTACTTC
TRBV4-1	-	TRBJ2-5	-	CASSQLWGEETQYF	TGCGCCAGCAGCCAGCTATGGGGGGAGGAGACCCAGTACTTC
TRBV10-3	TRBD1	TRBJ2-7	-	CAISENPGQGDEQYF	TGTGCCATCAGCGAAAATCCGGGACAGGGAGACGAGCAGTACTTC
TRBV4-3	-	TRBJ2-3	few	CASSQGFSDTQYF	TGCGCCAGCAGCCAGGGTTTCTCAGATACGCAGTATTTT